A single sample gave rise to the 5 T cell receptor beta chains below, sequenced in a study of shared clonotypes between healthy human individuals. Profiling relied on immunoSEQ multiplex PCR, and the TCRdb table lists in-frame clones only, not all of them. The table lists over 2 million clones, roughly 95% of them singletons, with 0.13% in the top ten. The sequenced material came from naive CD4+ T cells sorted from blood. Subset of the sample: CD45RA+ positively selected. Receptor source: a man aged 18 to 30 in good health.

The rearrangement uses TRBV25-1 and TRBJ1-4; 7 bases line up with TRBD1. Germline CDR1 is MGHDK and CDR2 is SYGVNS. The CDR3 has 15 residues. After removal of 3 bases from V and 5 bases from J, the junction contained 6 bases not matched to a gene. CDR3 DNA sequence: TGTGCCAGCAGTGATCCCCGGACAGGAAATGAAAAACTGTTTTTT. Translation: CASSDPRTGNEKLFF.

The rearrangement joins TRBV7-9 to TRBJ1-2, with D hard to call. Deletions cut 8 bases from V and 3 bases from J, with 10 bases between. The CDR3 has 12 amino acids. The V gene's germline CDR1 is SEHNR and CDR2 FQNEAQ (reference sequence). Written as DNA, the CDR3 is TGTGCCAGCCAGGACGCTTACTATGGCTACACCTTC. Residues: CASQDAYYGYTF.

The rearrangement links TRBV18 to TRBJ2-7; D possibly corresponds to TRBD1 (5 bases). The CDR3 covers 13 residues. CDR1 is KGHSH, CDR2 LQKENI, per germline. Trimming stripped 4 bases from V and 5 bases from J, with 12 bases between. In DNA, the CDR3 is TGTGCCAGCTCACGTGGGGCCCAGGACGAGCAGTACTTC. It specifies CASSRGAQDEQYF.

The chain is built from TRBV6-6 and TRBJ2-3, with 9 bases that match TRBD1. V dropped 6 bases and J dropped 10; count of bases not matched to a gene: 8. Germline V CDR1 and CDR2: MNHNY, SVGAGI (reference sequence). The CDR3 consists of 13 residues. The CDR3 DNA reads TGTGCCAGCAGCAAACGGACAGGGGAAGCGCAGTATTTT. This sequence encodes CASSKRTGEAQYF.

The genes are TRBV7-2 and TRBJ1-6; unclear D gene. Germline assignment: CDR1 SGHTA and CDR2 FQGNSA. With 5 bases removed from V and 10 bases from J, the gap between germline ends came to 12 bases. The length of the CDR3 is 13 residues. CDR3 sequence reads: CASSTERGSPLHF. CDR3 in DNA: TGTGCCAGCAGCACGGAGAGAGGGTCACCCCTCCACTTT.